This T cell receptor (beta chain) was captured by sequencing in a study of T cells in Graves' hyperthyroidism and ophthalmopathy (dated by TCRdb to 2018 to 2020). For the wider study: Peripheral blood samples were taken at initial diagnosis, before any treatment was given. To identify TCR V-J signatures that set the groups apart, the researchers used a discovery cohort of about a hundred patients, made up of under 45 with Graves' ophthalmopathy and 57 with stable Graves' hyperthyroidism. The paper reports TCR Vbeta CDR3 sequencing of roughly 140 peripheral blood samples: 43 ophthalmopathy, fewer than 80 hyperthyroidism and roughly 17 progressor patients. Whether ophthalmopathy could be predicted prospectively was tested in an independent validation cohort made up of under 20 hyperthyroidism patients plus 17 patients who later progressed to ophthalmopathy. The study also compared thyroid tissue and blood T-cell repertoires from more than 5 Graves' hyperthyroidism patients. The 100 discovery patients were randomly divided into training and test sets at a 7:3 ratio. After sampling, hyperthyroidism patients received methimazole starting at 30 mg daily, and ophthalmopathy patients received high-dose intravenous methylprednisolone.

In the ophthalmopathy patients, disease was moderately to severely active, with a Clinical Activity Score of 3 or more, a NOSPECS grade of 4 or more, and a duration of less than 3 months. Patients with uncontrolled infections, other autoimmune diseases, pregnancy or lactation were excluded. Clinical symptoms, serum thyroxine and TRAb, thyroid ultrasound, and orbital computed tomography formed the basis for the diagnoses. PBMCs were separated from roughly 10 ml of fresh peripheral blood using Ficoll-Paque density gradient centrifugation. Total RNA was extracted using Trizol reagent, and RNA quality was assessed on an Agilent 2100 Bioanalyzer. This clonotype was detected many times. The clone's antigen remains unknown. No qualities accompany the bases; no much larger clone lies one base away. The full study reports these points: Most expanded thyroid clonotypes (frequency above 0.001) were also found in blood, which suggests that blood repertoires may mirror thyroid immune responses. Sample size was not statistically predetermined, and blinding of investigators to group allocation was not performed. Ophthalmopathy was separated from stable hyperthyroidism by a 13 V-J signature model, with around 88% sensitivity and approximately 81% specificity obtained in cross-validation and 80%/75% obtained in testing. In validation, the model predicted progression to ophthalmopathy with around 71% sensitivity and over 72% specificity, a median of 6.5 months before onset.

The TCR beta CDR3 regions were amplified from the RNA transcripts. A first-round RT-PCR of the TCR CDR3 used the HTBI primer set with the Qiagen OneStep RT-PCR kit. A second multiplex PCR round built the libraries, followed by size selection and purification. The libraries were sequenced on an Illumina HiSeq2000 using paired-end 100 bp reads. The paper's processing steps were these. SOAPnuke was used to process the raw data, removing reads that contained adapters or uncalled bases, had a mean Phred below 15, or lacked an exact match to the constant primer or identifier. High-quality paired reads were merged using COPE v1.2.5, and each unique nucleotide sequence was defined as a clonotype. MiTCR v1.1 was used to align the clonotypes against IMGT TRBV, TRBD and TRBJ reference segments. Analysis was restricted to V-J combinations with a frequency above 0.0001, which covered 99.2% of repertoires. A TCS score was defined as the ratio between F50 (clonal expansion) and ExV (chaos), using BLOSUM62-based TCRdist between CDR3 peptides within each V-J. Welch's t-statistics and random forest reduced 500 to 650 V-J features to 10 to 15, which were used in a naive Bayes classifier (R e1071). Thyroid-blood repertoire similarity was quantified with the Morisita-Horn index. The public reads were reprocessed in TCRdb via fastp at Q25 and MiXCR, keeping in-frame beta chains. All rows with the same CDR3 protein become a single entry with the most common DNA and genes. None of the V and J calls come from the authors' own analysis; TCRdb made them. The sample table records more than 500,000 distinct CDR3 sequences; roughly 14% of these occur just once. Around 4.5% of the sample is taken by the ten largest.

V is pared back by 0 bases and J by 7 bases, with 13 bases lying between the germline termini. The CDR3 runs 14 residues from the cysteine to the phenylalanine. CDR3 DNA only is kept here, 42 bases in frame from base 1. CDR1 and CDR2 (SGHRS, YFSETQ) derive from the germline V gene. Rearrangement joined TRBV5-1 to TRBJ2-5; the D gene assignment is ambiguous. The clonotype originates from a woman aged 40 to 50 with Graves' ophthalmopathy. Material: blood. This receptor has the CDR3 CASSLGDNEGTQYF. The sequence in DNA is TGCGCCAGCAGCTTGGGCGATAATGAAGGGACCCAGTACTTC. Beyond the CDR3, the reference TRBV5-1 and TRBJ2-5 genes provide the residues; the full variable domain reads: KAGVTQTPRYLIKTRGQQVTLSCSPISGHRSVSWYQQTPGQGLQFLFEYFSETQRNKGNFPGRFSGRQFSNSRSEMNVSTLELGDSALYLCASSLGDNEGTQYFGPGTRLLVL.